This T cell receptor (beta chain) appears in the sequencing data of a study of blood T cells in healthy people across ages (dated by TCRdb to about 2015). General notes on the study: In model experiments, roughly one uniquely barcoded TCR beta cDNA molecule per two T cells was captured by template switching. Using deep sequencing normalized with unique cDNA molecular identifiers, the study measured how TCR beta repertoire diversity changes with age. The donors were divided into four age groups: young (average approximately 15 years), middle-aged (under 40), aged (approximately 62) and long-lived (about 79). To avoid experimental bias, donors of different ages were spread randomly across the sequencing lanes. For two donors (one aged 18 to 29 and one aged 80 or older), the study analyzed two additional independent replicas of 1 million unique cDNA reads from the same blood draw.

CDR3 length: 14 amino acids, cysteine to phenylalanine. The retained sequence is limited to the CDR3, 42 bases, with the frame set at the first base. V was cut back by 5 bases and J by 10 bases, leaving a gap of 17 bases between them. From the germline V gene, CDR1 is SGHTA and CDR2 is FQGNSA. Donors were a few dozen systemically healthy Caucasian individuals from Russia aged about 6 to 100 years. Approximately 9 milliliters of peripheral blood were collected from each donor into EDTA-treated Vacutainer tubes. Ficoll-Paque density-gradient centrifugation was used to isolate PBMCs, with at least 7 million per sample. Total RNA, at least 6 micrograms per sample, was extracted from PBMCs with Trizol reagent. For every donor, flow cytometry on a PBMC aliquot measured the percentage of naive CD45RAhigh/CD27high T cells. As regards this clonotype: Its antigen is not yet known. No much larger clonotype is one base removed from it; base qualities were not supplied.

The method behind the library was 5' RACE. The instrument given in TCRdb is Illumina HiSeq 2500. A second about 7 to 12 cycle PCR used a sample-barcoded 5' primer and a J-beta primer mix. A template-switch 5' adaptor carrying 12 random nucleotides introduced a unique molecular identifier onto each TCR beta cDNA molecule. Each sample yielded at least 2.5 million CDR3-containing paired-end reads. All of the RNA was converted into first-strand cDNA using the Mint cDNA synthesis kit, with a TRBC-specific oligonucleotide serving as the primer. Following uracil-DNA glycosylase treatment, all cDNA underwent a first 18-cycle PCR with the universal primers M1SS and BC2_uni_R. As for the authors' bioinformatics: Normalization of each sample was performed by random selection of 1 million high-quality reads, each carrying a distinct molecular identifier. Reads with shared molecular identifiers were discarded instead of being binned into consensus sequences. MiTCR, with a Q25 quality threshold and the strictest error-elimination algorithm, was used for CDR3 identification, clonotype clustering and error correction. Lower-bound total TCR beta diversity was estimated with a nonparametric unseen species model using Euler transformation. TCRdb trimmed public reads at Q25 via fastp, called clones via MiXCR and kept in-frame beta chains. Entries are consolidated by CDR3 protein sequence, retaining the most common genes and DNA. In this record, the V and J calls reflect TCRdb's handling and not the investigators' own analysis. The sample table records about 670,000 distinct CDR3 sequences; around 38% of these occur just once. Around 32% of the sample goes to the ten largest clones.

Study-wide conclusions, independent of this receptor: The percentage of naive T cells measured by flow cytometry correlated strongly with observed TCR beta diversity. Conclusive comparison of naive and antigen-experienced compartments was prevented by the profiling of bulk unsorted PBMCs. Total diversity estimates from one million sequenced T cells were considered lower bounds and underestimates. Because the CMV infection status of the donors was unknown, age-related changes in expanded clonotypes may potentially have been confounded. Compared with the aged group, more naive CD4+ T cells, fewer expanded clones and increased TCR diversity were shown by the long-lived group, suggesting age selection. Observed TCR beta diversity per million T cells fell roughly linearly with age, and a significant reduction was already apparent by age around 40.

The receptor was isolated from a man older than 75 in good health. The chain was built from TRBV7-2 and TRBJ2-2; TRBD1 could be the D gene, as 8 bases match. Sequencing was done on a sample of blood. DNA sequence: TGTGCCAGCAGCGCCGGACAGGGACTACCGGAGCTGTTTTTT. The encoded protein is CASSAGQGLPELFF.